The 18 T cell receptor beta chains presented below share a single source sample, sequenced in a study of blood T cell repertoires in COVID-19. The assay was immunoSEQ multiplex PCR, and TCRdb's table has in-frame clones only and misses some. The table shows about 76,000 clones, with approximately 83% occurring only once. Sequencing was carried out using peripheral blood. Every receptor here comes from a human donor in a cohort sampled during active COVID-19.

J is TRBJ2-1 and V is TRBV7-6; 9 nucleotides match TRBD2. Germline V gene lookup returns CDR1 SGHVS and CDR2 FNYEAQ. CDR3 size: 16 residues. J lost 10 bases, V lost 1 base, and 11 bases had no gene match. DNA of the CDR3: TGTGCCAGCAGCTTAGTTGCGAGCGGGGGGCCTCGGGAGCAGTTCTTC. This translates into CASSLVASGGPREQFF. Combining the CDR3 with reference TRBV7-6 and TRBJ2-1 gives the whole variable domain GAGVSQSPRYKVTKRGQDVALRCDPISGHVSLYWYRQALGQGPEFLTYFNYEAQQDKSGLPNDRFSAERPEGSISTLTIQRTEQRDSAMYRCASSLVASGGPREQFFGPGTRLTVL.

V and J are TRBV7-3 and TRBJ1-1; TRBD1 matches 9 bases. The germline V gene encodes CDR1 SGHTA and CDR2 FQGTGA. The CDR3 has 16 amino acids. V gave up 5 bases and J gave up 4 bases; unmatched junction bases: 11. As DNA, the CDR3 is TGTGCCAGCAGCCTAAATCCGGGACAGGGCAGCACTGAAGCTTTCTTT. Amino acids: CASSLNPGQGSTEAFF.

The chain employs TRBV3-1 (or the pseudogene TRBV3-2) and TRBJ2-2, with D unclear. V was trimmed by 0 bases and J by 5 bases, leaving 10 bases between them. The CDR3 contains 15 residues. Germline V lookup: CDR1 LGHDT, CDR2 YNNKEL (reference sequence). CDR3 in amino acids: CASSQERKKTGELFF. The CDR3 coding sequence is TGTGCCAGCAGCCAAGAGCGAAAGAAGACCGGGGAGCTGTTTTTT.

J is TRBJ2-5 and V is TRBV24-1; 10 bases are a match to TRBD1. The CDR3 runs 14 residues. Trimming cost V 4 bases and J 5 bases; bases outside gene matches: 3. Germline-derived CDR1 and CDR2 are KGHDR and SFDVKD. Written as DNA, the CDR3 is TGTGCCACCAGTGAAGGACAGGGGGGGGAGACCCAGTACTTC. Amino acids: CATSEGQGGETQYF.

The chain links TRBV5-1 to TRBJ2-6; no definite D call. CDR1 SGHRS and CDR2 YFSETQ come from the germline V gene. CDR3 length equals 15 residues. Deletions cut 0 bases from V and 1 base from J, with 5 bases between. CDR3 nucleotides: TGCGCCAGCAGCTTGGCAGGTTCTGGGGCCAACGTCCTGACTTTC. Translated, it gives CASSLAGSGANVLTF.

The genes are TRBV7-2 and TRBJ2-2; 7 bases line up with TRBD1. CDR1 is SGHTA and CDR2 is FQGNSA in the germline V gene. The CDR3 sequence is 13 residues long. V lost 5 bases to trimming and J lost 6 bases; unmatched junction nucleotides: 3. This chain's CDR3 is CASSTQGSGELFF. The CDR3 DNA is TGTGCCAGCAGCACACAGGGGTCCGGGGAGCTGTTTTTT.

The chain joins TRBV7-2 to TRBJ1-6, with 10 bases aligning to TRBD1. Per the germline V gene, CDR1 is SGHTA and CDR2 is FQGNSA. The CDR3 runs 16 residues. Trimming at V came to 6 bases and at J to 0 bases, leaving 2 bases not matched to a gene. The DNA for the CDR3 is TGTGCCAGCAGTTGGACAGGGGGCTCCTATAATTCACCCCTCCACTTT. This gives the protein CASSWTGGSYNSPLHF.

CDR3 sequence (DNA): TGTGCCAGCAGCTTTAAATCCGAGGCACCCCTCCACTTT. It yields the protein CASSFKSEAPLHF. The chain links TRBV13 to TRBJ1-6; D gene unclear. Germline CDR1 and CDR2: PRHDT and FYEKMQ (reference sequence). Trimming removed 3 bases from V and 11 bases from J, with 11 bases in between. The CDR3 is 13 residues long. Variable domain in full (rest from reference TRBV13 and TRBJ1-6): AAGVIQSPRHLIKEKRETATLKCYPIPRHDTVYWYQQGPGQDPQFLISFYEKMQSDKGSIPDRFSAQQFSDYHSELNMSSLELGDSALYFCASSFKSEAPLHFGNGTRLTVT.

This chain links TRBV24-1 with TRBJ2-3; the match to TRBD2 covers 8 bases. V was clipped by 3 bases and J by 8 bases; unmatched bases: 3. Germline values: CDR1 KGHDR, CDR2 SFDVKD. The CDR3 contains 13 residues. Here the CDR3 DNA reads TGTGCCACCAGTGATATTGCGGGAGGTACGCAGTATTTT. Translated, it gives CATSDIAGGTQYF.

V usage is TRBV7-6 and J usage is TRBJ1-1; 7 bases align to TRBD1. The CDR3 length is 13 residues. The germline CDR1 and CDR2 sequences are SGHVS and FNYEAQ. J was trimmed by 11 bases and V by 3 bases; bases with no gene match: 9. CDR3 DNA sequence: TGTGCCAGCAGCTTGGGTACAGGGGAGAGGGCTTTCTTT. It yields the protein CASSLGTGERAFF.

The chain recombines TRBV5-5 with TRBJ2-2; 13 bases are shared with TRBD2. Germline lookup yields CDR1 SGHKS and CDR2 YYEKEE (reference sequence). This CDR3 comprises 19 residues. V trimming: 4 bases; J trimming: 4 bases; junction bases outside the gene matches: 13. CDR3 in amino acids: CASSQLGGLAGVSTGELFF. CDR3 coding DNA: TGTGCCAGCAGCCAATTAGGAGGACTAGCGGGGGTGAGCACCGGGGAGCTGTTTTTT.

V gene TRBV3-1 (or the pseudogene TRBV3-2) combines with J gene TRBJ2-7, with D uncertain. The CDR3 has 12 residues. Trimming cost V 0 bases and J 12 bases, with 12 bases left between them. Germline V gene sequence: CDR1 LGHDT, CDR2 YNNKEL (reference sequence). CDR3 DNA: TGTGCCAGCAGCCAAGAACCCTCCTCGCGGTACTTC. Protein: CASSQEPSSRYF.

This CDR3 reads CASIKGLAGTEAFF. Written as DNA, the CDR3 is TGTGCCAGCATTAAGGGGCTGGCGGGAACTGAAGCTTTCTTT. The chain is built from TRBV6-5 and TRBJ1-1; the D gene is possibly TRBD1 (5 bases). The CDR3 is made up of 14 amino acids. V was shortened by 7 bases and J by 5 bases, with 17 bases between the two germline ends. Per germline, CDR1 MNHEY and CDR2 SVGAGI.

The chain recombines TRBV2 with TRBJ1-5; the D gene is possibly TRBD1 (6 bases). There are 14 residues in the CDR3. In germline, CDR1 is SNHLY, CDR2 FYNNEI. V lost 2 bases and J lost 12, with 17 bases in between. The CDR3 region has the DNA TGTGCCAGCAGTGAATCGGGAGGGGGGCTGGGCCAGCATTTT. This encodes CASSESGGGLGQHF.

The chain joins TRBV6-6 to TRBJ2-3; 7 nucleotides agree with TRBD2. CDR1 and CDR2 (germline): MNHNY, SVGAGI (reference sequence). CDR3 size: 17 residues. The trim removed 5 bases at V and 0 bases at J, leaving 11 bases unmatched. The CDR3 here is CASSPWGGESSTDTQYF. The CDR3 DNA follows: TGTGCCAGCAGTCCTTGGGGGGGGGAGAGTAGCACAGATACGCAGTATTTT.

The chain couples TRBV3-1 (or the pseudogene TRBV3-2) to TRBJ1-1; D possibly corresponds to TRBD1 (6 bases). Trimming pared 4 bases from V and 1 base from J, leaving 13 bases between. This CDR3 comprises 15 residues. Germline V gene sequence: CDR1 LGHDT, CDR2 YNNKEL (reference sequence). In nucleotides, the CDR3 is TGTGCCAGCAGCCCGACTTGGACAGAGAACACTGAAGCTTTCTTT. It codes for CASSPTWTENTEAFF.

To note about this clone: A much larger clone sits a single nucleotide away, making a read error possible. The chain couples TRBV5-4 to TRBJ2-7; 11 bases align to TRBD1. This CDR3 has 15 amino acids. From germline, CDR1 is SGHNT and CDR2 YYREEE (reference sequence). DNA of the CDR3: TGTGCCAACAGCTCTGGGACAGGGGGGGTCCACGAGCAGTACTTC. Encoded protein: CANSSGTGGVHEQYF.

The gene calls are TRBV4-2 and TRBJ2-3; 11 nucleotides line up with TRBD1. The CDR3 length is 17 residues. Germline V CDR1 and CDR2: LGHNA, YNFKEQ. After removal of 4 bases from V and 0 bases from J, the junction contained 6 bases not matched to a gene. The CDR3 loop is CASSLMDRGLSTDTQYF. For the CDR3, the DNA is TGTGCCAGCAGCCTAATGGACAGGGGGCTCAGCACAGATACGCAGTATTTT.